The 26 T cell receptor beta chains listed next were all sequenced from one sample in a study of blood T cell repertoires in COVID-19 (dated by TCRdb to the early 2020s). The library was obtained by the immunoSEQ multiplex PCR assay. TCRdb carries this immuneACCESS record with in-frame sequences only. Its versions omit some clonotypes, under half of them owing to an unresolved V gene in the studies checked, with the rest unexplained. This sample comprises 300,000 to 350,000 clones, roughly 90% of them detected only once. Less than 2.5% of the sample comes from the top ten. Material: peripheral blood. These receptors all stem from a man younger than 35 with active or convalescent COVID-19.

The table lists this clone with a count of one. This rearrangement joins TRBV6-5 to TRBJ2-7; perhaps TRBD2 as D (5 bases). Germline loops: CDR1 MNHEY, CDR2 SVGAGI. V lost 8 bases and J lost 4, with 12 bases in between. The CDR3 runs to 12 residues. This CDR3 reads CASRTGIYEQYF. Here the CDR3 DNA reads TGTGCCAGCCGTACGGGGATATACGAGCAGTACTTC.

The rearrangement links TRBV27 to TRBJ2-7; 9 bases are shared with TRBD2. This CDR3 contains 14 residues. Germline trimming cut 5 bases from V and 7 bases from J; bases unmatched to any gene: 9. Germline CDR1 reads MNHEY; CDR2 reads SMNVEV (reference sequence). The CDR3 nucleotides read TGTGCCAGCAGTCCTAGGCCTAGCGGGATGGAGCAGTACTTC. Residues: CASSPRPSGMEQYF.

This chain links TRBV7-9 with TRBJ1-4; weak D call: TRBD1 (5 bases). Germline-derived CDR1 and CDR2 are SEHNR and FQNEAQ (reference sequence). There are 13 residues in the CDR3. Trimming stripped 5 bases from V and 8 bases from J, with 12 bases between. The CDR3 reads CASSLDKGEKLFF. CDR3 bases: TGTGCCAGCAGCCTCGACAAGGGGGAAAAACTGTTTTTT. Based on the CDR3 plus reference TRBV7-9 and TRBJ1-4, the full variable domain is DTGVSQNPRHKITKRGQNVTFRCDPISEHNRLYWYRQTLGQGPEFLTYFQNEAQLEKSRLLSDRFSAERPKGSFSTLEIQRTEQGDSAMYLCASSLDKGEKLFFGSGTQLSVL.

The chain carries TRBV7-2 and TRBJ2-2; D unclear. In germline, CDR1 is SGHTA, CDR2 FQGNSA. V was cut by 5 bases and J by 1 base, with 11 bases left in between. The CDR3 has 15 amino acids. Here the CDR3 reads CASSLTHGNTGELFF. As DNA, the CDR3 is TGTGCCAGCAGCCTTACCCACGGGAACACCGGGGAGCTGTTTTTT.

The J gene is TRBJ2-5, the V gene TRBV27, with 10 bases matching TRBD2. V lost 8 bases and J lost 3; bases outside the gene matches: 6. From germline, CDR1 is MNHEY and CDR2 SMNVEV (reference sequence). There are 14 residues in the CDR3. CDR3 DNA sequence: TGTGCCAGCGCCAAGCGGGGGGGAAAAGAGACCCAGTACTTC. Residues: CASAKRGGKETQYF.

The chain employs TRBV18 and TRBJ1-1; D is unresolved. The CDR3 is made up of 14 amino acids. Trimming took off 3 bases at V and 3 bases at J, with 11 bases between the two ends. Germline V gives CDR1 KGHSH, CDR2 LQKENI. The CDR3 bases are TGTGCCAGCTCACCCTCTCCGGTGGACACTGAAGCTTTCTTT. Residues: CASSPSPVDTEAFF.

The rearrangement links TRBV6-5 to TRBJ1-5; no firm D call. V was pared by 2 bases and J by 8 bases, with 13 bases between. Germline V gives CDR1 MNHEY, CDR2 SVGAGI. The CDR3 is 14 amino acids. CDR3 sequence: CASSYGGPGEPQHF. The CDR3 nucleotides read TGTGCCAGCAGTTACGGCGGGCCTGGGGAGCCCCAGCATTTT.

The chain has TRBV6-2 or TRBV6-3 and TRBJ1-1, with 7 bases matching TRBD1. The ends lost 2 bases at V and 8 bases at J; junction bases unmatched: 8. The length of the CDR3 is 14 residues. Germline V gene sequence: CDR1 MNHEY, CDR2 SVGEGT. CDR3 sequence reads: CASSYGRRQGEAFF. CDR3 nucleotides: TGTGCCAGCAGTTACGGGCGTAGACAGGGAGAAGCTTTCTTT.

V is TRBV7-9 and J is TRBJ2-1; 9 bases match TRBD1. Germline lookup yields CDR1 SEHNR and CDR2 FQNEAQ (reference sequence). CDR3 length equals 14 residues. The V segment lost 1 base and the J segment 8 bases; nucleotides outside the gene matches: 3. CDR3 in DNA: TGTGCCAGCAGCTTAGACAGGGGGCTTGATGAGCAGTTCTTC. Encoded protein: CASSLDRGLDEQFF.

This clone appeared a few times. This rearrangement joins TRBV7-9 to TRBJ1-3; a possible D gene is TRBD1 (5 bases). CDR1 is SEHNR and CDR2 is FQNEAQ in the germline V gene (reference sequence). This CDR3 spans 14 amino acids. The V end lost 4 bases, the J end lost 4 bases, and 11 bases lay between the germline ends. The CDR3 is CASSSRVRGNTIYF. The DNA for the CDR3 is TGTGCCAGCAGCTCCAGGGTCAGGGGAAACACCATATATTTT.

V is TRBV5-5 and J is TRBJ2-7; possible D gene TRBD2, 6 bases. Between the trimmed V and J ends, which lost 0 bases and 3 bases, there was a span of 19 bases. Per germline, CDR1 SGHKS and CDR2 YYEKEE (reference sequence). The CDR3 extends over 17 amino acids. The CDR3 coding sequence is TGTGCCAGCAGCTTGGCCCGGAATTGGCGGGAAAACTACGAGCAGTACTTC. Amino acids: CASSLARNWRENYEQYF.

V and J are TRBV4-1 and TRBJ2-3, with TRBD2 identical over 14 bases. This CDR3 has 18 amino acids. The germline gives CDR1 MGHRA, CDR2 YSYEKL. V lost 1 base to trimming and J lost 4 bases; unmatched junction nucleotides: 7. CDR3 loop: CASSQVGTSGSGADTQYF. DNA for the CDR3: TGCGCCAGCAGCCAAGTTGGGACTAGCGGGAGTGGGGCAGATACGCAGTATTTT.

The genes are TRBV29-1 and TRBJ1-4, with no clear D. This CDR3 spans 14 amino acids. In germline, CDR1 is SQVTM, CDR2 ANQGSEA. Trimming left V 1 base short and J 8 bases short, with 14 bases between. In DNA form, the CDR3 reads TGCAGCGTTGAAGTGGTGTTGGGCGGGGAAAAACTGTTTTTT. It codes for CSVEVVLGGEKLFF.

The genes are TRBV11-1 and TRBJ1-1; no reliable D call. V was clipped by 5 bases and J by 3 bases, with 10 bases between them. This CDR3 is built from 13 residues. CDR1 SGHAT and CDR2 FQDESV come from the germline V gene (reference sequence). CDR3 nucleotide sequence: TGTGCCAGCAGCCCGAGAGAGGACACTGAAGCTTTCTTT. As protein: CASSPREDTEAFF.

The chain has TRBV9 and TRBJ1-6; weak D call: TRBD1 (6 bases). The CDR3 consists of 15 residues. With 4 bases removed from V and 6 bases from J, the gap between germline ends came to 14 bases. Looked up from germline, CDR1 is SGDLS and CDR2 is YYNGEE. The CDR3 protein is CASSITGTGNSPLHF. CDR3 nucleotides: TGTGCCAGCAGCATAACAGGGACGGGTAATTCACCCCTCCACTTT.

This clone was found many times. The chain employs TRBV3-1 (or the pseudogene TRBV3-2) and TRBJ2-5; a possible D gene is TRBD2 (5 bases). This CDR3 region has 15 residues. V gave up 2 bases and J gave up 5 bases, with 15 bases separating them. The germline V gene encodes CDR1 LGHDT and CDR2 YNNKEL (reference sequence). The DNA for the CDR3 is TGTGCCAGCAGCCAATGGTTGGGTAGCGTGGAGACCCAGTACTTC. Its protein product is CASSQWLGSVETQYF.

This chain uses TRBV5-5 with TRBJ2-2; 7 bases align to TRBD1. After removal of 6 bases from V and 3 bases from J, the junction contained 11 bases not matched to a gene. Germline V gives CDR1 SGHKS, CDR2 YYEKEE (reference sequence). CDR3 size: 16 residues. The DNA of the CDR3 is TGTGCCAGCACCGACGTAGGGGGCCAGGACACCGGGGAGCTGTTTTTT. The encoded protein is CASTDVGGQDTGELFF.

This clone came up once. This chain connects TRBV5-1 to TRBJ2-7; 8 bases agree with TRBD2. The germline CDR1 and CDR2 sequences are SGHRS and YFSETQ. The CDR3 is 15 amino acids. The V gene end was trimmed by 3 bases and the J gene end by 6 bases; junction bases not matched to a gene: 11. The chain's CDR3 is CASSYGLAEGSEQYF. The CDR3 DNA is TGCGCCAGCAGCTACGGACTAGCTGAGGGCTCCGAGCAGTACTTC.

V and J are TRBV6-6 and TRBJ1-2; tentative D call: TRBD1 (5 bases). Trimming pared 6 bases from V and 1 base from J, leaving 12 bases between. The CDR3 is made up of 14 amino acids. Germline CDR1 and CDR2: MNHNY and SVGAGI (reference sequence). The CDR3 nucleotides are TGTGCCAGCAGCACAACAGGTGATAACTATGGCTACACCTTC. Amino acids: CASSTTGDNYGYTF.

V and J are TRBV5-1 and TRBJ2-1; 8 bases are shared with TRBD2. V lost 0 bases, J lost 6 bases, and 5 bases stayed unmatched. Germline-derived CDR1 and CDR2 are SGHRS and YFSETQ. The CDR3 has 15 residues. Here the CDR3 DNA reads TGCGCCAGCAGCTTGGGGAGCGGGAGATCCAATGAGCAGTTCTTC. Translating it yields CASSLGSGRSNEQFF.

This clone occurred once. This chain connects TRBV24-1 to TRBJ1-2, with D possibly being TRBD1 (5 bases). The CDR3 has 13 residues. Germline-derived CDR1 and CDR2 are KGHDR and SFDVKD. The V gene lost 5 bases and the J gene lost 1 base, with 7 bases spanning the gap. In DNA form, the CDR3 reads TGTGCCACCAGTGCAGGACATAACTATGGCTACACCTTC. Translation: CATSAGHNYGYTF.

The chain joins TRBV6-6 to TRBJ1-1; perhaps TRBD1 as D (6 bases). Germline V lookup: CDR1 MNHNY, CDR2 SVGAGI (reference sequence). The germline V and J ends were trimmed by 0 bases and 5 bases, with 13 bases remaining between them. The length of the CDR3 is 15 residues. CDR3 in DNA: TGTGCCAGCAGTTACTCGCTGGTAGGGGGAACTGAAGCTTTCTTT. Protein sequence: CASSYSLVGGTEAFF.

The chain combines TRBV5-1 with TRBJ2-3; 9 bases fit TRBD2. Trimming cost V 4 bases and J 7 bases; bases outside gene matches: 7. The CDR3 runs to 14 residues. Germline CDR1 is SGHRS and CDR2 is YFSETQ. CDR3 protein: CASSGRGGLNTQYF. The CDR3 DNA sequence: TGCGCCAGCAGCGGGCGGGGGGGCCTAAATACGCAGTATTTT.

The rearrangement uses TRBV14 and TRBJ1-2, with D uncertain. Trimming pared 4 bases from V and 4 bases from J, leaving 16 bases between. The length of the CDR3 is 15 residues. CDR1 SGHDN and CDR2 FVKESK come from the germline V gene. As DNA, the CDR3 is TGTGCCAGCAGCCCCCTCTGGAATCTAGGCTATGGCTACACCTTC. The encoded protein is CASSPLWNLGYGYTF. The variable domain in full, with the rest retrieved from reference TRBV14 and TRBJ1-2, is EAGVTQFPSHSVIEKGQTVTLRCDPISGHDNLYWYRRVMGKEIKFLLHFVKESKQDESGMPNNRFLAERTGGTYSTLKVQPAELEDSGVYFCASSPLWNLGYGYTFGSGTRLTVV.

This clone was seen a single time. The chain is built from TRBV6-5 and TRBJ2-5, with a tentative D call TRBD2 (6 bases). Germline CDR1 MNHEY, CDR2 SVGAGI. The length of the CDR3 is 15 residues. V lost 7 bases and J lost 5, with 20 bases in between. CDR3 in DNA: TGTGCCAGCAACTTGAAGGACGGACGGGGGGAGACCCAGTACTTC. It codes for CASNLKDGRGETQYF.

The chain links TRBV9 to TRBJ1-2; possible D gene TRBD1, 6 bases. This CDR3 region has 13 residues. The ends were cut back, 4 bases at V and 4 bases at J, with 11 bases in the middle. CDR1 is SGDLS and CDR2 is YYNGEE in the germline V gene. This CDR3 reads CASSQGPGYGYTF. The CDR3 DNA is TGTGCCAGCAGCCAGGGGCCCGGCTATGGCTACACCTTC.